The T cell receptor (beta chain) described here comes from a study of blood T cell repertoires in COVID-19 (dated by TCRdb to the early 2020s). For context, the study as a whole: Collaborator samples came from the United States, Italy and Spain and covered acute and convalescent phases of COVID-19. The dataset comprised deeply sampled blood TCRbeta repertoires from subjects exposed to, actively infected with, or recovered from COVID-19. The material from the prospective study consisted of cDNA or gDNA derived from T cells, B-cell-depleted T cells, or PBMCs. Where available, HLA class I and class II types were obtained from metadata supplied by the sample provider rather than from assay-based typing. The repertoires were made available in a free public database intended to serve as a resource for research on the immune response to SARS-CoV-2. A de-identified subject ID, COVID-19 status, age in years and sex were almost always included in the sample metadata. The samples were drawn from two sources: the first 160 participants of the ongoing ImmuneRACE study, and about 1,300 subjects contributed by 6 global collaborators. What the authors observed across the whole study: Clinical and demographic metadata were provided uncurated, with the amount varying by source and participant.

The CDR3 numbers 15 residues from cysteine through phenylalanine. The retained sequence is limited to the CDR3, 45 bases, with the frame set at the first base. The V end loses 4 bases and the J end loses 10 bases, and a stretch of 19 bases separates them. Concerning this clone: The antigen this receptor binds is unknown. No base quality information exists; no much larger clone differs at one position.

Whole blood was collected in K2EDTA tubes by collaborating institutions according to the institutions' own protocols. For TCRbeta analysis, collaborator samples were shipped as frozen whole blood, as isolated PBMCs, or as DNA extracted from either sample type. TCRbeta CDR3 regions were amplified from genomic DNA by means of the immunoSEQ Assay, a bias-controlled multiplex PCR. Regarding the original processing steps: Within the assay, amplification of reference gene primers was used to estimate how many nucleated cells each sample contained. Sequence reads were collapsed and filtered to measure the absolute abundance of every unique TCRbeta CDR3 rearrangement. For each sample, productive Simpson clonality was calculated by taking the square root of Simpson's diversity index across productive rearrangements. The clones in this table, taken by TCRdb from immuneACCESS, are in-frame only. Not every clone is retained; where verified, under half of the shortfall comes from an unresolved V gene, and the cause of the rest is unknown. V, J and clone size derive from that table, while D and trimming were established from the DNA sequence. The sample records approximately 96,000 clones, over 90% of which are singletons. Jointly, the top ten make up around 1.6% of the sample.

The sequence came from a man aged 60 to 69 with acute or convalescent COVID-19. Recombination joined TRBV23-1 with TRBJ1-4; the best D guess is TRBD1, with 6 bases matching. TRBV23-1 falls under the ORF class, with uncertain function. Sequences were obtained from peripheral blood. The encoded CDR3 is CASSRPGTGYGKLFF. The nucleotide sequence reads TGCGCCAGCAGTCGACCAGGCACAGGGTATGGAAAACTGTTTTTT.